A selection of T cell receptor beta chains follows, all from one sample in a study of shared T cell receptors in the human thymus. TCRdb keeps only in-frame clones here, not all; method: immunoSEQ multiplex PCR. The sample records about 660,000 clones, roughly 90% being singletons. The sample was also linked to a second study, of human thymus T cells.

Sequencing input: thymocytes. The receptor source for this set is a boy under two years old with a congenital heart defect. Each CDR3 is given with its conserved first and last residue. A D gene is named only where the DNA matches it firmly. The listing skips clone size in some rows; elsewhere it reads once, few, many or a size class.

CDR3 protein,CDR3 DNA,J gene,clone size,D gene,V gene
CASTEGGHGKTQYF,TGTGCCAGTACCGAGGGGGGGCACGGAAAGACCCAGTACTTC,TRBJ2-5,-,-,TRBV19
CASSITSGRGNEQFF,TGTGCCAGCAGCATAACTAGCGGGAGGGGAAATGAGCAGTTCTTC,TRBJ2-1,-,TRBD2,TRBV7-2
CASRVPGAGNTATPSYEQYF,TGTGCCAGCAGAGTACCTGGGGCTGGGAACACAGCTACCCCTAGCTACGAGCAGTACTTC,TRBJ2-7,-,-,TRBV27
CASSPADGAGGPGETQYF,TGCGCCAGCAGCCCGGCAGACGGGGCGGGAGGGCCAGGGGAGACCCAGTACTTC,TRBJ2-5,-,TRBD2,TRBV4-3
CASSLWGPKDEQFF,TGTGCCAGCAGTTTATGGGGGCCTAAAGATGAGCAGTTCTTC,TRBJ2-1,-,-,TRBV27
CASSDAGQPNTEAFF,TGCGCCAGCAGTGATGCGGGACAGCCGAACACTGAAGCTTTCTTT,TRBJ1-1,-,TRBD1,TRBV10-2
CASSPGLSTDTQYF,TGTGCCAGCTCCCCCGGACTCAGCACAGATACGCAGTATTTT,TRBJ2-3,-,-,TRBV14
CASSPHRGPKFEQYF,TGTGCCAGCAGCCCCCACAGGGGCCCCAAATTCGAGCAGTACTTC,TRBJ2-7,-,TRBD1,TRBV11-3
CSASTGHWSFF,TGCAGTGCTAGTACGGGACACTGGTCGTTCTTC,TRBJ2-1,-,-,TRBV20-1
CASSSTGKTTEAFF,TGTGCCAGCAGCTCTACAGGGAAAACCACTGAAGCTTTCTTT,TRBJ1-1,-,-,TRBV14
CASSLVAGGPLSYQETQYF,TGTGCCAGCAGCTTGGTAGCGGGAGGGCCCCTTTCGTACCAAGAGACCCAGTACTTC,TRBJ2-5,-,TRBD2,TRBV5-4
CASTPAMVQPQHF,TGTGCCAGTACCCCAGCGATGGTCCAGCCCCAGCATTTT,TRBJ1-5,-,-,TRBV19
CASSPTGGDGYTF,TGTGCCAGCAGTCCGACAGGGGGTGATGGCTACACCTTC,TRBJ1-2,-,TRBD1,TRBV6-1
CASSPGGWNTEAFF,TGTGCCAGCAGCCCAGGGGGCTGGAACACTGAAGCTTTCTTT,TRBJ1-1,-,TRBD1,TRBV6-4
CASSLVPEVYGYTF,TGTGCCAGCAGCTTAGTCCCGGAGGTCTATGGCTACACCTTC,TRBJ1-2,-,-,TRBV7-9
CASSQGKGHEQYF,TGTGCCAGCAGCCAGGGAAAGGGCCACGAGCAGTACTTC,TRBJ2-7,-,-,TRBV7-3
CASSLPGYSNYGYTF,TGTGCCAGCAGCTTACCAGGGTATTCTAACTATGGCTACACCTTC,TRBJ1-2,-,-,TRBV7-2
CATGGQRRYEQYF,TGCGCCACTGGGGGACAGAGAAGGTACGAGCAGTACTTC,TRBJ2-7,few,TRBD1,TRBV10-2
CASASRGKFQPQHF,TGTGCTAGTGCAAGTCGGGGGAAATTTCAGCCCCAGCATTTT,TRBJ1-5,few,-,TRBV12-5
CASSFRGQGEISEQYF,TGTGCCAGCAGTTTCCGCGGACAGGGAGAAATTTCCGAGCAGTACTTC,TRBJ2-7,-,TRBD1,TRBV27
CASSHTGSGETQYF,TGCGCCAGCAGCCACACCGGGAGTGGGGAGACCCAGTACTTC,TRBJ2-5,-,-,TRBV4-1
CATRDRPNTEAFF,TGTGCCACGCGGGACAGACCGAACACTGAAGCTTTCTTT,TRBJ1-1,-,TRBD1,TRBV28
CASTPPFPRTSGTGTGELFF,TGTGCCAGCACCCCTCCTTTCCCGAGGACTAGCGGGACCGGCACCGGGGAGCTGTTTTTT,TRBJ2-2,-,TRBD2,TRBV27
CASGFHRGPHSNQPQHF,TGTGCTAGTGGTTTTCACAGGGGCCCACATAGCAATCAGCCCCAGCATTTT,TRBJ1-5,-,TRBD1,TRBV12-5
CASSQTGDLGYTF,TGTGCCAGCAGCCAGACAGGGGATCTTGGCTACACCTTC,TRBJ1-2,-,TRBD1,TRBV7-3
CASSPGSRETQYF,TGTGCCAGCAGCCCCGGGTCGAGGGAGACCCAGTACTTC,TRBJ2-5,-,-,TRBV14
CASTLVTGHRPYEQYF,TGTGCCAGCACCTTAGTGACGGGACACCGCCCCTACGAGCAGTACTTC,TRBJ2-7,-,-,TRBV7-2
CASSRYSGGPNQPQHF,TGTGCCAGCAGCCGATATTCAGGGGGACCTAATCAGCCCCAGCATTTT,TRBJ1-5,-,TRBD1,TRBV28
CASSVGTSGYEQYF,TGTGCCAGCAGCGTTGGGACTAGCGGGTACGAGCAGTACTTC,TRBJ2-7,-,TRBD2,TRBV9
CASGLPAGTYEQYF,TGTGCCAGCGGACTCCCAGCGGGGACCTACGAGCAGTACTTC,TRBJ2-7,few,TRBD2,TRBV28
CASSSGSLYNQPQHF,TGTGCCAGCAGTTCGGGATCGCTATACAATCAGCCCCAGCATTTT,TRBJ1-5,-,-,TRBV7-9
CASSPGTKLANTGELFF,TGTGCCAGTAGTCCCGGGACAAAATTAGCGAACACCGGGGAGCTGTTTTTT,TRBJ2-2,few,-,TRBV19
CASTGHQFF,TGTGCCAGCACAGGACATCAGTTCTTC,TRBJ2-1,-,-,TRBV3-2
CSATSYGYTF,TGCAGTGCTACTTCTTATGGCTACACCTTC,TRBJ1-2,-,-,TRBV20-1
CASSQERTPRDRVVHGYGYTF,TGTGCCAGCAGCCAAGAACGGACCCCCCGGGACAGGGTAGTCCATGGGTATGGCTACACCTTC,TRBJ1-2,-,TRBD1,TRBV4-2
CASSQGRPPSSYNEQFF,TGTGCCAGCAGCCAAGGGAGACCTCCAAGCTCCTACAATGAGCAGTTCTTC,TRBJ2-1,-,-,TRBV14
CASSVEGTSGPYNEQFF,TGTGCCAGCAGCGTAGAAGGGACTAGCGGCCCTTACAATGAGCAGTTCTTC,TRBJ2-1,-,TRBD2,TRBV9
CASSEVPGQGIYEQYF,TGTGCCAGCAGTGAAGTTCCCGGACAGGGCATCTACGAGCAGTACTTC,TRBJ2-7,few,TRBD1,TRBV2
CATSRDLGAARLAKNIQYF,TGTGCCACCAGCAGAGATCTTGGCGCGGCAAGACTAGCCAAAAACATTCAGTACTTC,TRBJ2-4,-,-,TRBV15
CASSQDRGGNTGELFF,TGCGCCAGCAGTCAAGACAGGGGGGGGAACACCGGGGAGCTGTTTTTT,TRBJ2-2,-,TRBD1,TRBV23-1
CASSQNFVPGQGKGPPNYGYTF,TGCGCCAGCAGCCAGAATTTCGTCCCGGGACAGGGGAAAGGACCTCCTAACTATGGCTACACCTTC,TRBJ1-2,-,TRBD1,TRBV4-3
CASSLLSGTGEYEQYF,TGTGCCAGCAGCTTATTATCCGGGACAGGCGAGTACGAGCAGTACTTC,TRBJ2-7,once,TRBD1,TRBV11-3
CASSSGQLSSYEQYF,TGTGCCAGCAGCTCCGGACAGCTCAGCTCCTACGAGCAGTACTTC,TRBJ2-7,-,-,TRBV11-2
CASSTGGGTSGITTYEQYF,TGTGCCAGCAGCACCGGGGGGGGGACTAGCGGGATAACCACCTACGAGCAGTACTTC,TRBJ2-7,few,TRBD2,TRBV7-2
CASSLVSSGEIRETQYF,TGTGCCAGCAGCTTAGTTTCTAGCGGAGAGATTCGGGAGACCCAGTACTTC,TRBJ2-5,once,TRBD2,TRBV7-6
CASNPPRTGNYEQYF,TGTGCCAGCAACCCCCCTAGGACTGGTAACTACGAGCAGTACTTC,TRBJ2-7,-,-,TRBV7-9
CASTPKGVSPGQSQHF,TGTGCCAGTACCCCAAAGGGGGTCAGCCCGGGGCAATCCCAGCATTTT,TRBJ1-5,-,-,TRBV19
CASRQTGDEQFF,TGTGCCAGCAGACAAACAGGGGATGAGCAGTTCTTC,TRBJ2-1,-,TRBD1,TRBV7-8
CAWSGLAGNNEQFF,TGTGCCTGGAGCGGACTAGCGGGAAACAATGAGCAGTTCTTC,TRBJ2-1,-,TRBD2,TRBV30
CASSPGTNHNEQFF,TGTGCCAGCAGCCCCGGGACTAACCACAATGAGCAGTTCTTC,TRBJ2-1,-,TRBD2,TRBV27